One and the same sample provided the 22 T cell receptor beta chains below, sequenced in a study of control samples from healthy donors and cancer patients. TCRdb's copy holds only in-frame clones and misses some; the assay was immunoSEQ multiplex PCR. In the table there are roughly 150,000 clones, around 90% of which are singletons. The sample was blood. These receptors all stem from a young man in good health.

The J gene is TRBJ1-3, the V gene TRBV7-2, with no clear D. The germline gives CDR1 SGHTA, CDR2 FQGNSA. The CDR3 runs to 13 residues. Trimming removed 5 bases at V and 3 bases at J, with 8 bases between. The CDR3: CASSLFLGNTIYF. In DNA form, the CDR3 reads TGTGCCAGCAGCCTATTTCTTGGAAACACCATATATTTT.

A remark on this clone: This same CDR3 is encoded by further DNA sequences in the sample. V gene TRBV10-3 combines with J gene TRBJ2-1, with D maybe TRBD2 (5 bases). Germline values: CDR1 ENHRY, CDR2 SYGVKD. The length of the CDR3 is 16 residues. Deletions cut 0 bases from V and 0 bases from J, with 9 bases between. The CDR3 coding sequence is TGTGCCATCAGTGAGTCAACGGGGAACTCCTACAATGAGCAGTTCTTC. This translates into CAISESTGNSYNEQFF.

The chain links TRBV11-1 to TRBJ1-5; the D gene is possibly TRBD1 (6 bases). Germline CDR1 and CDR2: SGHAT and FQDESV (reference sequence). Between the trimmed V and J ends, which lost 1 base and 5 bases, there was a span of 9 bases. The CDR3 is 14 residues long. The CDR3 protein is CASSLDREDQPQHF. The CDR3 region has the DNA TGTGCCAGCAGCTTAGACAGGGAGGATCAGCCCCAGCATTTT. The variable domain in full, with the rest retrieved from reference TRBV11-1 and TRBJ1-5, is EAEVAQSPRYKITEKSQAVAFWCDPISGHATLYWYRQILGQGPELLVQFQDESVVDDSQLPKDRFSAERLKGVDSTLKIQPAELGDSAMYLCASSLDREDQPQHFGDGTRLSIL.

The genes are TRBV29-1 and TRBJ2-2, with 7 positions matching TRBD1. CDR1 SQVTM and CDR2 ANQGSEA come from the germline V gene. The CDR3 runs to 15 residues. V lost 1 base, J lost 4 bases, and 6 bases stayed unmatched. The CDR3 coding sequence is TGCAGCGTTGAAGTCGGACAGGCAACCACCGGGGAGCTGTTTTTT. Its translation is CSVEVGQATTGELFF.

The chain carries TRBV7-2 and TRBJ2-4; maybe TRBD2 (5 bases). The ends were cut back, 4 bases at V and 1 base at J, with 20 bases in the middle. This CDR3 contains 18 residues. Looked up from germline, CDR1 is SGHTA and CDR2 is FQGNSA. DNA for the CDR3: TGTGCCAGCAGCTCGCCAAATCTAGAAAGAGGGGCCAAAAACATTCAGTACTTC. Its protein is CASSSPNLERGAKNIQYF.

The chain joins TRBV9 to TRBJ2-3, with TRBD1 matching over 8 bases. Germline CDR1 and CDR2: SGDLS and YYNGEE. J was trimmed by 3 bases and V by 1 base; bases with no gene match: 4. This CDR3 has 15 amino acids. Here the CDR3 reads CASSVPGGGTDTQYF. CDR3 sequence (DNA): TGTGCCAGCAGCGTACCAGGGGGCGGGACAGATACGCAGTATTTT.

This clone was recorded once. This chain joins TRBV7-9 and TRBJ2-6; D unclear. With 3 bases removed from V and 0 bases from J, the gap between germline ends came to 15 bases. Germline V lookup: CDR1 SEHNR, CDR2 FQNEAQ (reference sequence). The CDR3 is 18 residues long. The CDR3 DNA sequence: TGTGCCAGCAGCTTTTGGGGTAAGGAGACCTCTGGGGCCAACGTCCTGACTTTC. This translates into CASSFWGKETSGANVLTF.

The genes are TRBV27 and TRBJ1-1; a weak D match, TRBD1 (6 bases). Germline CDR1 is MNHEY and CDR2 is SMNVEV (reference sequence). The ends were cut back, 3 bases at V and 5 bases at J, with 13 bases in the middle. The CDR3 contains 14 residues. The CDR3 loop reads CASSFRSGATEAFF. Written as DNA, the CDR3 is TGTGCCAGCAGTTTTCGGTCAGGGGCGACTGAAGCTTTCTTT.

The CDR3 protein is CATGAGEVEQYF. CDR3 nucleotide sequence: TGTGCCACCGGAGCAGGGGAAGTCGAGCAGTACTTC. The chain is built from TRBV2 and TRBJ2-7, with D maybe TRBD1 (6 bases). The V gene lost 10 bases and the J gene lost 6 bases, with 16 bases spanning the gap. The CDR3 is 12 residues long. Per germline, CDR1 SNHLY and CDR2 FYNNEI.

The V call is TRBV4-1, the J call TRBJ1-2; 7 bases map to TRBD1. The CDR3 is 15 residues long. The germline gives CDR1 MGHRA, CDR2 YSYEKL. The J segment lost 8 bases and the V segment lost 4 bases, leaving 13 bases of the junction unmatched. The CDR3 sequence is CASSPSLDRAGGYTF. Here the CDR3 DNA reads TGCGCCAGCAGCCCGAGCCTAGACAGGGCTGGCGGCTACACCTTC.

Written as DNA, the CDR3 is TGTGCCAGCGTTAGGGAATCGGTGGGGGACACTGAAGCTTTCTTT. It specifies CASVRESVGDTEAFF. The genes are TRBV25-1 and TRBJ1-1, with D possibly matching TRBD1 (5 bases). The germline V and J ends were trimmed by 8 bases and 3 bases, with 19 bases remaining between them. In germline, CDR1 is MGHDK, CDR2 SYGVNS. This CDR3 spans 15 amino acids.

V and J are TRBV4-3 and TRBJ1-5; perhaps TRBD1 as D (5 bases). CDR1 and CDR2 from the germline V gene are LGHNA and YSLEER. Trimming took off 1 base at V and 5 bases at J, with 12 bases between the two ends. This CDR3 is 15 amino acids long. CDR3 sequence: CASSQGGTPDQPQHF. The CDR3 coding sequence is TGCGCCAGCAGCCAAGGAGGGACCCCTGATCAGCCCCAGCATTTT.

For the CDR3, the DNA is TGTGCCAGCAGAGGACCAACTAATGAAAAACTGTTTTTT. Its protein product is CASRGPTNEKLFF. The V and J genes are TRBV2 and TRBJ1-4, with D unresolved. The CDR3 contains 13 residues. V lost 6 bases to trimming and J lost 0 bases, with 5 bases between them. CDR1 is SNHLY and CDR2 is FYNNEI in the germline V gene.

The genes are TRBV6-2 or TRBV6-3 and TRBJ2-5, with a tentative D call TRBD1 (6 bases). V was clipped by 1 base and J by 5 bases, with 11 bases between them. CDR1 is MNHEY, CDR2 SVGEGT, per germline. CDR3 length: 14 residues. CDR3 in DNA: TGTGCCAGCAGTTACTTACGACAGGAGGAGACCCAGTACTTC. Translated, it gives CASSYLRQEETQYF.

The chain is built from TRBV4-1 and TRBJ1-1, with a weak D call TRBD1 (6 bases). Germline assignment: CDR1 MGHRA and CDR2 YSYEKL. This CDR3 is built from 16 residues. Trimming stripped 1 base from V and 0 bases from J, with 12 bases between. The CDR3 reads CASSQVLGGMNTEAFF. CDR3 nucleotide sequence: TGCGCCAGCAGCCAAGTCCTGGGGGGCATGAACACTGAAGCTTTCTTT.

The CDR3 loop is CASSGEGFNNEQFF. DNA for the CDR3: TGTGCCAGCAGTGGGGAAGGGTTCAACAATGAGCAGTTCTTC. J is TRBJ2-1 and V is TRBV2; D gene ambiguous. This CDR3 is built from 14 residues. V lost 4 bases and J lost 5, with 12 bases in between. Germline CDR1 reads SNHLY; CDR2 reads FYNNEI.

This clone showed up just once. The V gene is TRBV19, the J gene TRBJ1-2, with a tentative D call TRBD1 (5 bases). Per the germline V gene, CDR1 is LNHDA and CDR2 is SQIVND (reference sequence). V lost 3 bases to trimming and J lost 8 bases, with 22 bases between them. The CDR3 runs 16 residues. The CDR3 DNA is TGTGCCAGTAGTATCCCCTTTAACCGGGGCCAAGACGGCTACACCTTC. Amino acid sequence: CASSIPFNRGQDGYTF.

This rearrangement joins TRBV5-1 to TRBJ2-3; D is ambiguous. V gave up 0 bases and J gave up 0 bases, with 5 bases separating them. Germline assignment: CDR1 SGHRS and CDR2 YFSETQ. This CDR3 is 14 amino acids long. CDR3 amino acids: CASSLGASTDTQYF. CDR3 nucleotide sequence: TGCGCCAGCAGCTTGGGGGCGAGCACAGATACGCAGTATTTT.

The V gene is TRBV28, the J gene TRBJ1-5; D not certain. Germline V gene data show CDR1 as MDHEN and CDR2 as SYDVKM. CDR3 length: 14 amino acids. Trimming removed 3 bases from V and 10 bases from J, with 16 bases in between. CDR3 protein: CASSFSALGTPQHF. CDR3 nucleotide sequence: TGTGCCAGCAGTTTTTCCGCCTTGGGAACACCCCAGCATTTT.

J is TRBJ1-5 and V is TRBV19, with TRBD1 matching over 9 bases. J was trimmed by 6 bases and V by 4 bases; bases with no gene match: 7. This CDR3 region has 15 residues. Germline values: CDR1 LNHDA, CDR2 SQIVND (reference sequence). This CDR3 is CASSTTGGAGQPQHF. The CDR3 DNA reads as TGTGCCAGTAGTACTACAGGGGGCGCAGGTCAGCCCCAGCATTTT.

The gene calls are TRBV2 and TRBJ2-3; D tentatively reads TRBD1 or TRBD2 (5 bases each). V dropped 7 bases and J dropped 0 bases, with 17 bases sitting between them. The CDR3 is made up of 16 amino acids. Germline-derived CDR1 and CDR2 are SNHLY and FYNNEI. The CDR3 sequence: CASTKNRRTSTDTQYF. The CDR3 DNA is TGTGCCAGCACCAAGAACAGGAGGACTAGCACAGATACGCAGTATTTT.

The CDR3 nucleotides are TGTGCCAGTAGGATACAGGACGCCGGGTATTATGAGCAGTTCTTC. Its protein product is CASRIQDAGYYEQFF. This chain joins TRBV19 and TRBJ2-1, with TRBD1 as a possible D gene (5 bases). The V gene's germline CDR1 is LNHDA and CDR2 SQIVND (reference sequence). CDR3 length equals 15 residues. Between the trimmed V and J ends, which lost 6 bases and 8 bases, there was a span of 20 bases.